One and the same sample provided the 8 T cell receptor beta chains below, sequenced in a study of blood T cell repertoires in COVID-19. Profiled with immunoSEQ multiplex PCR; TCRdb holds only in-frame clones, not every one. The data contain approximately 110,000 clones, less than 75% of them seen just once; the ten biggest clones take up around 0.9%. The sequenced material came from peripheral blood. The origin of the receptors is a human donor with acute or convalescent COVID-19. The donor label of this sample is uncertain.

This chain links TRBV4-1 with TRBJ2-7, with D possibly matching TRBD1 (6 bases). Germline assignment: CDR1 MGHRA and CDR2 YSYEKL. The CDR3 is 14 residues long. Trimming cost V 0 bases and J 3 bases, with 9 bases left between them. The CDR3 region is CASSQDGQNYEQYF. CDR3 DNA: TGCGCCAGCAGCCAAGATGGACAGAACTACGAGCAGTACTTC.

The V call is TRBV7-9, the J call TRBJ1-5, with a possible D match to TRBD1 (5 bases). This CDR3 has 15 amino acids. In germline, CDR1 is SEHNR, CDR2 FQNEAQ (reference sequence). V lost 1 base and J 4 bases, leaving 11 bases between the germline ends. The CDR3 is CASSLGLGGNQPQHF. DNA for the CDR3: TGTGCCAGCAGCTTAGGACTCGGGGGGAATCAGCCCCAGCATTTT.

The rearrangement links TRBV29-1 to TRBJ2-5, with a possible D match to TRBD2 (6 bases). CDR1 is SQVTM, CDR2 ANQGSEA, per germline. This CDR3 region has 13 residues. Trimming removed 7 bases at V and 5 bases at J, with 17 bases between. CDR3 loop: CSAAGGALETQYF. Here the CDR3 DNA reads TGCAGCGCCGCCGGAGGGGCGTTGGAGACCCAGTACTTC. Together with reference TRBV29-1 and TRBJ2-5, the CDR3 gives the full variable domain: SAVISQKPSRDICQRGTSLTIQCQVDSQVTMMFWYRQQPGQSLTLIATANQGSEATYESGFVIDKFPISRPNLTFSTLTVSNMSPEDSSIYLCSAAGGALETQYFGPGTRLLVL.

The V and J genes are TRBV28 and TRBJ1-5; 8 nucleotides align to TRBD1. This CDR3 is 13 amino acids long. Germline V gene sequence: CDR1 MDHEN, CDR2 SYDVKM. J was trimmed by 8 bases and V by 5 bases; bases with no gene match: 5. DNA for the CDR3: TGTGCCAGCAGTCACACGACAGGGGAGCCCCAGCATTTT. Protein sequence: CASSHTTGEPQHF. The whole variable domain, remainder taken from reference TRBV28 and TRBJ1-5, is DVKVTQSSRYLVKRTGEKVFLECVQDMDHENMFWYRQDPGLGLRLIYFSYDVKMKEKGDIPEGYSVSREKKERFSLILESASTNQTSMYLCASSHTTGEPQHFGDGTRLSIL.

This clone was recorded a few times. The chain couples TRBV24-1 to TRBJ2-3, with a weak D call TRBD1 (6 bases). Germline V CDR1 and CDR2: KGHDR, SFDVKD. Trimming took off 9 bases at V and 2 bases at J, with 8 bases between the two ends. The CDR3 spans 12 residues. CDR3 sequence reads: CATGTTTDTQYF. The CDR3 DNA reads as TGTGCCACCGGGACAACCACAGATACGCAGTATTTT.

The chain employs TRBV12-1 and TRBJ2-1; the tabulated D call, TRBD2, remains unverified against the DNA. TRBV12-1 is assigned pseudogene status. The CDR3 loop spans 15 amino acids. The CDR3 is CASSFCHTSYNEQFF. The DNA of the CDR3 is TGTGCCAGCAGCTTTTGCCACACTAGCTACAATGAGCAGTTCTTC.

CDR3 amino acids: CASSPWGRGRTNEKLFF. For the CDR3, the DNA is TGTGCCAGCAGCCCCTGGGGCAGGGGGCGGACTAATGAAAAACTGTTTTTT. The chain has TRBV7-2 and TRBJ1-4; 8 nucleotides align to TRBD1. Germline-derived CDR1 and CDR2 are SGHTA and FQGNSA. The CDR3 is made up of 17 amino acids. The trim removed 5 bases at V and 2 bases at J, leaving 10 bases unmatched.

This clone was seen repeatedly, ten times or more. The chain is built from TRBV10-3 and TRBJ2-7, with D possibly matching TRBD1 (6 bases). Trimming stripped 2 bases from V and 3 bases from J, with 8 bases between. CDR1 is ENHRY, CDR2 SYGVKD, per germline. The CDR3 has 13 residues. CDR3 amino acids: CAISEGQSYEQYF. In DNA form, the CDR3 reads TGTGCCATCAGTGAGGGACAGAGCTACGAGCAGTACTTC.